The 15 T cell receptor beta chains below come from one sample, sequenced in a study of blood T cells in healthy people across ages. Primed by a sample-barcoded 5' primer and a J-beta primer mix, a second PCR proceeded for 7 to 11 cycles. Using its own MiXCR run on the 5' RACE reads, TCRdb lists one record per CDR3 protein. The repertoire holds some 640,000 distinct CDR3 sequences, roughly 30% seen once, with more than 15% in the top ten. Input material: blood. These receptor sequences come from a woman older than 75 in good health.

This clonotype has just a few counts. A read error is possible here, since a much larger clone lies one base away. DNA for the CDR3: TGTGCCAGCAGCCCGTTGGGGAGATACAATGAGCAGTACTTC. It is translated as CASSPLGRYNEQYF. The chain has TRBV14 and TRBJ2-1; D might be TRBD2 (5 bases). The last part of the DNA fits TRBJ2-7 better; the J call may be wrong. This CDR3 has 14 residues. Germline CDR1 SGHDN, CDR2 FVKESK.

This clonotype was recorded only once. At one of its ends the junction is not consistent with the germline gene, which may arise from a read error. CDR3 in amino acids: CVSSSGTQGYTF. Here the CDR3 DNA reads TGTGTCAGCAGTTCCGGGACACAGGGCTACACCTTC. The chain recombines TRBV6-5 with TRBJ1-2, with TRBD1 as a possible D gene (6 bases). CDR1 and CDR2 (germline): MNHEY, SVGAGI. CDR3 size: 12 residues.

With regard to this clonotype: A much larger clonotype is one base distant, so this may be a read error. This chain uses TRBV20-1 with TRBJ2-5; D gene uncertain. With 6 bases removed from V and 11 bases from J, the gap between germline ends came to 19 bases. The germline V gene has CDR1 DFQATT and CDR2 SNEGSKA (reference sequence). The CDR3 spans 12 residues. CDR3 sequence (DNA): TGCAGTGCCCAACCCCTGTCCAAGGAGCAGTACTTC. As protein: CSAQPLSKEQYF.

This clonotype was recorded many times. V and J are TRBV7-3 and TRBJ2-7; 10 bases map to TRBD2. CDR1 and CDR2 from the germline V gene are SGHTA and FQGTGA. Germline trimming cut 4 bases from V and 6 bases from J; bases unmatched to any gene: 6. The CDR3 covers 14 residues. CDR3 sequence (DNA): TGTGCCAGCAGCTCCGCCGGGACTAGCGCCGAGCAGTACTTC. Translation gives CASSSAGTSAEQYF.

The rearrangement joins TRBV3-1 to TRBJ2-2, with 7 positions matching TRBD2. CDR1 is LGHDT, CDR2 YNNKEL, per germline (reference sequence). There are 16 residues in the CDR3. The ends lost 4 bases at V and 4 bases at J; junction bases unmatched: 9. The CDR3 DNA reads TGTGCCAGCAGCCGCCGGGGGGAAAGAATCACCGGGGAGCTGTTTTTT. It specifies CASSRRGERITGELFF.

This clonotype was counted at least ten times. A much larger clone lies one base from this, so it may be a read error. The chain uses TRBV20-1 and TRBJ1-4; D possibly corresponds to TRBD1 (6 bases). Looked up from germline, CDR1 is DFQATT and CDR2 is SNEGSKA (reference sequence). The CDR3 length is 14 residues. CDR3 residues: CSAPRGADDEKRFF. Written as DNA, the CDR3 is TGCAGTGCGCCCAGGGGCGCGGATGATGAAAAACGGTTTTTT.

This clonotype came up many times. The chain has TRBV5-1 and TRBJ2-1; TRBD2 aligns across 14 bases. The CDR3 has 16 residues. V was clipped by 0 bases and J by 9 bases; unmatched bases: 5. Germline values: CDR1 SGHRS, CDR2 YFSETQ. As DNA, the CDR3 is TGCGCCAGCAGCTTGGCGGGGACTAGCGGGGGTCGTGAGCAGTTCTTC. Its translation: CASSLAGTSGGREQFF.

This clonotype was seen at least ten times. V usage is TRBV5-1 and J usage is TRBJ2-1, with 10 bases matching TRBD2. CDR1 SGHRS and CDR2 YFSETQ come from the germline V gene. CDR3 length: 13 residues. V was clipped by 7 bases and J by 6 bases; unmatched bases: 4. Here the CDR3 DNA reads TGCGCCAGCTTTTTAGCGGGGGGCAATGAGCAGTTCTTC. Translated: CASFLAGGNEQFF.

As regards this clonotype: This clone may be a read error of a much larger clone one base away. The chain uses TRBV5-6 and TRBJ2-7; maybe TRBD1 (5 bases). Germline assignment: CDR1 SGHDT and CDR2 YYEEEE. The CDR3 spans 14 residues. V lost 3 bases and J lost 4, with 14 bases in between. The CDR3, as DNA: TGTGCCAGCAGCTGGGAACCAGGGTCATACGAGCAGTACTTC. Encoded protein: CASSWEPGSYEQYF.

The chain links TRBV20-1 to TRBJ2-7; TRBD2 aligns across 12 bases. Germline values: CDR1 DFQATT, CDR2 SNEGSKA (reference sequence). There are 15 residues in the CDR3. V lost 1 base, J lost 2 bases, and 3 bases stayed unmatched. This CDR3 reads CSARGLAGVTYEQYF. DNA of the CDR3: TGCAGTGCTAGAGGACTAGCGGGAGTGACCTACGAGCAGTACTTC.

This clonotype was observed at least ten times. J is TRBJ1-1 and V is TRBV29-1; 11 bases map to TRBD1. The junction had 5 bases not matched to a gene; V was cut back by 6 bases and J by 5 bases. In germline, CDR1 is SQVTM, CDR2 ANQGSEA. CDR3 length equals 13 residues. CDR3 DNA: TGCAGCGTATGGGACAGGGGGGAGACTGAAGCTTTCTTT. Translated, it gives CSVWDRGETEAFF.

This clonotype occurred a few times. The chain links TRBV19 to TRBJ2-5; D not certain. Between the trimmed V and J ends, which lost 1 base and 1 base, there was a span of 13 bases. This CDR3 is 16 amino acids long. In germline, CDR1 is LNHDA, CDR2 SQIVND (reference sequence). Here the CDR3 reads CASSIGFRGIQETQYF. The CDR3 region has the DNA TGTGCCAGTAGTATAGGTTTCCGCGGAATCCAAGAGACCCAGTACTTC. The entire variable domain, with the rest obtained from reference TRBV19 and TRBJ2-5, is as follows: DGGITQSPKYLFRKEGQNVTLSCEQNLNHDAMYWYRQDPGQGLRLIYYSQIVNDFQKGDIAEGYSVSREKKESFPLTVTSAQKNPTAFYLCASSIGFRGIQETQYFGPGTRLLVL.

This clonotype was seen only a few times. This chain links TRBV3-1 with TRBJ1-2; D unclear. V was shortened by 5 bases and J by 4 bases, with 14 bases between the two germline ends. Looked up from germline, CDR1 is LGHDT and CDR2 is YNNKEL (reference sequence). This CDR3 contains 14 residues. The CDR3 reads CASSLRNSGYGYTF. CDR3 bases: TGTGCCAGCAGCTTAAGGAATTCAGGCTATGGCTACACCTTC.

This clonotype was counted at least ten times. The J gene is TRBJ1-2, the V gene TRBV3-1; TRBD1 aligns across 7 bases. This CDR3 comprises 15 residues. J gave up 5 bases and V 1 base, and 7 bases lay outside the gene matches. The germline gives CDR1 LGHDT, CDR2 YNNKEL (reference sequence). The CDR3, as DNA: TGTGCCAGCAGCCAAGGGGCAGGGGGTTTGTATGGCTACACCTTC. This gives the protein CASSQGAGGLYGYTF. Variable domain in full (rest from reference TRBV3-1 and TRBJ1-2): DTAVSQTPKYLVTQMGNDKSIKCEQNLGHDTMYWYKQDSKKFLKIMFSYNNKELIINETVPNRFSPKSPDKAHLNLHINSLELGDSAVYFCASSQGAGGLYGYTFGSGTRLTVV.

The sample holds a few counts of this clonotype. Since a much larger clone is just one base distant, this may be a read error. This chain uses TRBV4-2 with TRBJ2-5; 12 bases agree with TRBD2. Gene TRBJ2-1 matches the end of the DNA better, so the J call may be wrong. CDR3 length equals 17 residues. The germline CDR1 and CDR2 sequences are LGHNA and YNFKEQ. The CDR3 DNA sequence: TGTGCCAGCAGCCAAGAAGGGCTAGCGGGGGGGCAAGAGACCCAGTTCTTC. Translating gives CASSQEGLAGGQETQFF.